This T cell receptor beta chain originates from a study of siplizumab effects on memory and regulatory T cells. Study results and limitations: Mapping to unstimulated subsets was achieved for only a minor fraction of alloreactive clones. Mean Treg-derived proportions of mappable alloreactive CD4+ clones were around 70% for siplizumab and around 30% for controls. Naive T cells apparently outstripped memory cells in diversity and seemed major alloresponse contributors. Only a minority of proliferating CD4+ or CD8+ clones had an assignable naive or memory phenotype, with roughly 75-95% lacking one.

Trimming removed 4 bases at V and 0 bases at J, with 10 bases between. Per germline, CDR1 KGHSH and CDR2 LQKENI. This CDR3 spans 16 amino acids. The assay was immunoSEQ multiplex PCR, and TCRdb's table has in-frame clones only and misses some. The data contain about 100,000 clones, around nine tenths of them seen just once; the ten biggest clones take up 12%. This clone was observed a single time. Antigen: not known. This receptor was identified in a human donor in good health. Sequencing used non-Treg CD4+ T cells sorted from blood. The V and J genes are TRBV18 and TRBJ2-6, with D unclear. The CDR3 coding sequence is TGTGCCAGCTCACACCGAACCATCTCTGGGGCCAACGTCCTGACTTTC. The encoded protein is CASSHRTISGANVLTF. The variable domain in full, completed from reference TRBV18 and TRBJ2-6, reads NAGVMQNPRHLVRRRGQEARLRCSPMKGHSHVYWYRQLPEEGLKFMVYLQKENIIDESGMPKERFSAEFPKEGPSILRIQQVVRGDSAAYFCASSHRTISGANVLTFGAGSRLTVL.